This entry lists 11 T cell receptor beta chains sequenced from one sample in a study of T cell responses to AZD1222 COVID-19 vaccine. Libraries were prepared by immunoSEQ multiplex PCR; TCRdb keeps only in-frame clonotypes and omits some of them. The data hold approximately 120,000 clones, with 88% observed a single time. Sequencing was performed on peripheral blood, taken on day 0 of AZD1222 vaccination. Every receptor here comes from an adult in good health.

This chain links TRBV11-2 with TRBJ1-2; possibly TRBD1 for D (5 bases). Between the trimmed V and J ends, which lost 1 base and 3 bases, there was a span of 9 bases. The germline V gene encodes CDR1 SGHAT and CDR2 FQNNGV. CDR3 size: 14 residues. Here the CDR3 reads CASSLVQGDYGYTF. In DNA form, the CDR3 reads TGTGCCAGCAGCTTAGTTCAGGGCGACTATGGCTACACCTTC.

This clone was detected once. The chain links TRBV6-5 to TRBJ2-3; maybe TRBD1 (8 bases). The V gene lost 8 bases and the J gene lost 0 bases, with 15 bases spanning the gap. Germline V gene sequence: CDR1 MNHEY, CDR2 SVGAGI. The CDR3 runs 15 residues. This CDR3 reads CASQQGGISTDTQYF. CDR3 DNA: TGTGCCAGCCAACAGGGGGGGATTAGCACAGATACGCAGTATTTT.

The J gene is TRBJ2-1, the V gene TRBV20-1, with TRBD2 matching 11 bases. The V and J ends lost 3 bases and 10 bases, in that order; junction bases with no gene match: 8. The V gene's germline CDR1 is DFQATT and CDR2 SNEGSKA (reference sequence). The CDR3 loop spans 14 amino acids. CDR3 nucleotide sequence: TGCAGTGCTAGTGAAACTAGCGGGAGACTAGAGCAGTTCTTC. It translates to CSASETSGRLEQFF.

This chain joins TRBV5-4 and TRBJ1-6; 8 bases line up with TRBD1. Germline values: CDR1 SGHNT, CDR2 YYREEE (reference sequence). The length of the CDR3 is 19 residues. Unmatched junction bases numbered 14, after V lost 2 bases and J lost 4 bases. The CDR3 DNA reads TGTGCCAGCAGCTTCGGCGGCAGGGGGCTCGAACTATATAATTCACCCCTCCACTTT. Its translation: CASSFGGRGLELYNSPLHF.

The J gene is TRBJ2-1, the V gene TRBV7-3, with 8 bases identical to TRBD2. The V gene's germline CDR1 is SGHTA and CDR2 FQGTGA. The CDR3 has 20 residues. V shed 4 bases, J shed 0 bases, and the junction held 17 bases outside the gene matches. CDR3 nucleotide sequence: TGTGCCAGCAGCTCCGCCCCGTGGGGTAGCGGGAATCTCTCCTACAATGAGCAGTTCTTC. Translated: CASSSAPWGSGNLSYNEQFF.

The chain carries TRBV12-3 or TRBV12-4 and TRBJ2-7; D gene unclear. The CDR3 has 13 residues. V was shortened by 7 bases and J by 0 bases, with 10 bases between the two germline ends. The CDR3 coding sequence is TGTGCCAGCAAGGTTTACGACTCCTACGAGCAGTACTTC. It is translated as CASKVYDSYEQYF.

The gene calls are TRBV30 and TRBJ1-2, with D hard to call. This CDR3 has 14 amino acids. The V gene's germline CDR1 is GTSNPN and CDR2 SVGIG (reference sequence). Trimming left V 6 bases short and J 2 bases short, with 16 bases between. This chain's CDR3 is CACLGKGHNYGYTF. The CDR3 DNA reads TGTGCCTGCCTCGGGAAGGGCCACAACTATGGCTACACCTTC.

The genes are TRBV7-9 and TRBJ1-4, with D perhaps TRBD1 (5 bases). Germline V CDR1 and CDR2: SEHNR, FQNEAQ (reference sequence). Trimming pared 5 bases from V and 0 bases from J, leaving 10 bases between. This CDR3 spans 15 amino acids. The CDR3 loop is CASSLPTATNEKLFF. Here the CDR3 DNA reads TGTGCCAGCAGCCTACCGACAGCAACTAATGAAAAACTGTTTTTT.

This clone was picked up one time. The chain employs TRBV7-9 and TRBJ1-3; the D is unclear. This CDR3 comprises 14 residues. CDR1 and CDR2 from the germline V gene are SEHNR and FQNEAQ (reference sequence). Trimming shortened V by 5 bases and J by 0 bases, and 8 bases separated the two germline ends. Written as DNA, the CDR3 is TGTGCCAGCAGCATGGGCCTCTCTGGAAACACCATATATTTT. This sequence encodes CASSMGLSGNTIYF.

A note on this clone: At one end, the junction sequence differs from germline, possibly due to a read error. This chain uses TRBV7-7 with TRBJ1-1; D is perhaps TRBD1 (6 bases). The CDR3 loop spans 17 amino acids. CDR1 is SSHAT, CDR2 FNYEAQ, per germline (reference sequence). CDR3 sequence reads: CASSPRFHRVRNTEAFF. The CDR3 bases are TGTGCTAGCAGCCCCAGATTCCACAGGGTTAGGAACACTGAAGCTTTCTTT. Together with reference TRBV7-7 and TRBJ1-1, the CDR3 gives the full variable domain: GAGVSQSPRYKVTKRGQDVTLRCDPISSHATLYWYQQALGQGPEFLTYFNYEAQPDKSGLPSDRFSAERPEGSISTLTIQRTEQRDSAMYRCASSPRFHRVRNTEAFFGQGTRLTVV.

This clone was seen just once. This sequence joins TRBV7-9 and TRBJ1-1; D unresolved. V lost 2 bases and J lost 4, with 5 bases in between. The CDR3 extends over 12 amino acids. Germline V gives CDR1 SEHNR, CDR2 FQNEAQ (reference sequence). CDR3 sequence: CASSLSSTEAFF. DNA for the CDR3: TGTGCCAGCAGCTTATCGAGCACTGAAGCTTTCTTT. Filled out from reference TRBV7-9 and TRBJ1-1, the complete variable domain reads DTGVSQNPRHKITKRGQNVTFRCDPISEHNRLYWYRQTLGQGPEFLTYFQNEAQLEKSRLLSDRFSAERPKGSFSTLEIQRTEQGDSAMYLCASSLSSTEAFFGQGTRLTVV.